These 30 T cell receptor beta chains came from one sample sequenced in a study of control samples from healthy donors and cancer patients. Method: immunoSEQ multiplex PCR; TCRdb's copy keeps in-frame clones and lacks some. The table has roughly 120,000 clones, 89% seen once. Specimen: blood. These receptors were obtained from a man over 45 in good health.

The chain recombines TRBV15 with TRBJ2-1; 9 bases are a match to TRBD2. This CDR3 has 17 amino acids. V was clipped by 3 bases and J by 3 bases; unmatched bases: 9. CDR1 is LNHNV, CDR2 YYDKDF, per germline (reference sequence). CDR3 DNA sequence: TGTGCCACCAGCAGGGGCCCAGCGGGGGGCGACTACAATGAGCAGTTCTTC. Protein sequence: CATSRGPAGGDYNEQFF.

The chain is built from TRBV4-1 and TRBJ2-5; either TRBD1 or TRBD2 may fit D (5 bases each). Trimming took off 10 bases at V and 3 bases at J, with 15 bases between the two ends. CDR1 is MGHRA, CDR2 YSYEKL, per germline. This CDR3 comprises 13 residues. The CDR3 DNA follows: TGCGCCACCGGGGCAGGGCAGGAAGAGACCCAGTACTTC. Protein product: CATGAGQEETQYF.

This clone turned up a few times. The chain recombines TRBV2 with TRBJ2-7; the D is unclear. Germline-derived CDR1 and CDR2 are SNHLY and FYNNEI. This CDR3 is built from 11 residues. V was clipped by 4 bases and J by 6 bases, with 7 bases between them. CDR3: CASSVVSEQYF. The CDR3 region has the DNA TGTGCCAGCAGTGTGGTATCCGAGCAGTACTTC.

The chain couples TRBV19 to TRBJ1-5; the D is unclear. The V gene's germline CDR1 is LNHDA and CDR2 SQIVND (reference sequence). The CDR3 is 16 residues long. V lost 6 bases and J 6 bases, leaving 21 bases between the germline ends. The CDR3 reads CASSLAAVRVGQPQHF. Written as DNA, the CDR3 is TGTGCCAGTAGCCTAGCGGCGGTTCGGGTGGGTCAGCCCCAGCATTTT.

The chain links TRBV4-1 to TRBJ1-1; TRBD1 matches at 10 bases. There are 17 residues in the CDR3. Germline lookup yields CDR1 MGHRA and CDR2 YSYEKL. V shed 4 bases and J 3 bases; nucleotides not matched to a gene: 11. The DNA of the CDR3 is TGCGCCAGCAGCCTTATGATCCCGGGACAGGGGCACACTGAAGCTTTCTTT. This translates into CASSLMIPGQGHTEAFF.

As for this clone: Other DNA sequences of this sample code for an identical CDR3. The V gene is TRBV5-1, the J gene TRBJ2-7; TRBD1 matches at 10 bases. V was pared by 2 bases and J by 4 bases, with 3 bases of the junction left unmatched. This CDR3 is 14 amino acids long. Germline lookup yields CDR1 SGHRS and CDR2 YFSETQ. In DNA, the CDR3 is TGCGCCAGCAGCTTCGGGACAGGGGTTTACGAGCAGTACTTC. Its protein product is CASSFGTGVYEQYF. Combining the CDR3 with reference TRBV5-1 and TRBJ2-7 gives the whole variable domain KAGVTQTPRYLIKTRGQQVTLSCSPISGHRSVSWYQQTPGQGLQFLFEYFSETQRNKGNFPGRFSGRQFSNSRSEMNVSTLELGDSALYLCASSFGTGVYEQYFGPGTRLTVT.

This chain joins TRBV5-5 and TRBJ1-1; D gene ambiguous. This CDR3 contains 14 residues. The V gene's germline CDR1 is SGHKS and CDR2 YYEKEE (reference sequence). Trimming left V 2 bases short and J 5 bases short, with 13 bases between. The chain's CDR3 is CASSLVVGETEAFF. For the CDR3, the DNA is TGTGCCAGCAGCTTAGTTGTGGGAGAAACTGAAGCTTTCTTT.

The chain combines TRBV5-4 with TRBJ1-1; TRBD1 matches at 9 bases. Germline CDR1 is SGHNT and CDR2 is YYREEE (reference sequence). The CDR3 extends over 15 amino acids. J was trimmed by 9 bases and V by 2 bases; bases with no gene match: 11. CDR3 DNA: TGTGCCAGCAGCTTAGCTTTACAGGGGGCGCATAAAGCTTTCTTT. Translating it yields CASSLALQGAHKAFF.

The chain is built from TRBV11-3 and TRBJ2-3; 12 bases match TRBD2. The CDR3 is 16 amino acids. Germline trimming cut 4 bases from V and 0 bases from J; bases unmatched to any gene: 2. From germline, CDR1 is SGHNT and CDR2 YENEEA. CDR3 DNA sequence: TGTGCCAGCAGCTACGGACTAGCGGGGAGCACAGATACGCAGTATTTT. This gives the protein CASSYGLAGSTDTQYF.

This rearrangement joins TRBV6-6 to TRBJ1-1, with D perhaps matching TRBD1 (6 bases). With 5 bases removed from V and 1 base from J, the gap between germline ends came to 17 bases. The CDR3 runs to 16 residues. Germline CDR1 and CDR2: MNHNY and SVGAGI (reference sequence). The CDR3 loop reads CASSRVGGLGNTEAFF. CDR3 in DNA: TGTGCCAGCAGTAGGGTAGGGGGGCTTGGGAACACTGAAGCTTTCTTT.

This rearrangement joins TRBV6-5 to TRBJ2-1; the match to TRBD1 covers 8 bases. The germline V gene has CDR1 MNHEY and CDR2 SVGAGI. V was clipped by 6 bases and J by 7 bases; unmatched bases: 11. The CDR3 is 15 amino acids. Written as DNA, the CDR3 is TGTGCCAGCAGCGTACACAGGGGGGTAGGGAATGAGCAGTTCTTC. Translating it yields CASSVHRGVGNEQFF.

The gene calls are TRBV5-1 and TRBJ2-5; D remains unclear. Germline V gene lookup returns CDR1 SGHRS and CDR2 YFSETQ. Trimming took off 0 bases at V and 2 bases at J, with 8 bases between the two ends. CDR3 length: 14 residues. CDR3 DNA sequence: TGCGCCAGCAGCTTGGAGCAGTTACAAGAGACCCAGTACTTC. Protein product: CASSLEQLQETQYF. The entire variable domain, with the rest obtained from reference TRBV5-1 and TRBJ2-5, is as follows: KAGVTQTPRYLIKTRGQQVTLSCSPISGHRSVSWYQQTPGQGLQFLFEYFSETQRNKGNFPGRFSGRQFSNSRSEMNVSTLELGDSALYLCASSLEQLQETQYFGPGTRLLVL.

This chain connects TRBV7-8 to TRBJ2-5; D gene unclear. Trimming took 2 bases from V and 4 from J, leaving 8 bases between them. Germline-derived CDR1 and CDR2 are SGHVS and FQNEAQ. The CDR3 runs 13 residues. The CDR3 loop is CASSLSGAETQYF. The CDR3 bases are TGTGCCAGCAGCTTATCGGGCGCAGAGACCCAGTACTTC.

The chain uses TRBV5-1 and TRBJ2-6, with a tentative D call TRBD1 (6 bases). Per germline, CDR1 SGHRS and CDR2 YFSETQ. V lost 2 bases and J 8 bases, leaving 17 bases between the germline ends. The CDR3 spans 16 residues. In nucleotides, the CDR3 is TGCGCCAGCAGCTTTCAAGGGCAGGGGAGAACCAACGTCCTGACTTTC. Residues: CASSFQGQGRTNVLTF.

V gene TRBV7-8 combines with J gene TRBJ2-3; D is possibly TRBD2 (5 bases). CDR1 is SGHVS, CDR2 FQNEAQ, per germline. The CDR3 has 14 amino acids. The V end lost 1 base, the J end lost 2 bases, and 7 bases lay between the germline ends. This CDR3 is CASSLDGLTDTQYF. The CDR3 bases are TGTGCCAGCAGCTTAGATGGACTCACAGATACGCAGTATTTT.

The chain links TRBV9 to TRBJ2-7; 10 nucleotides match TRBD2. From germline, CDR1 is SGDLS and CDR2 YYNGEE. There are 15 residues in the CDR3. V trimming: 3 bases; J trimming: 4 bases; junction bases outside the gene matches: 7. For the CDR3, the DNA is TGTGCCAGCAGCGGGGCCGGGACTAGCGTTTACGAGCAGTACTTC. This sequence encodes CASSGAGTSVYEQYF.

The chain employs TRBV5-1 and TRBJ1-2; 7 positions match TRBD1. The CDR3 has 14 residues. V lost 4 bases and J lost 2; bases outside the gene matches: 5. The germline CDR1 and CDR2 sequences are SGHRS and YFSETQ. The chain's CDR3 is CASSRQGQNYGYTF. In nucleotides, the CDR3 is TGCGCCAGCAGCCGTCAGGGACAGAACTATGGCTACACCTTC.

The CDR3 DNA follows: TGTGCCAGCAGCTTGGGTGCTTCGAGGGCGTACAATGAGCAGTTCTTC. Translation gives CASSLGASRAYNEQFF. The genes are TRBV5-4 and TRBJ2-1; D possibly corresponds to TRBD2 (5 bases). Trimming removed 0 bases at V and 4 bases at J, with 14 bases between. This CDR3 is built from 16 residues. Germline V lookup: CDR1 SGHNT, CDR2 YYREEE (reference sequence).

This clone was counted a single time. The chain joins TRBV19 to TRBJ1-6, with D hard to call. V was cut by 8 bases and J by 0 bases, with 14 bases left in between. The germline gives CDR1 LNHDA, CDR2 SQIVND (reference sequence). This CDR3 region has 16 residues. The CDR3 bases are TGTGCCAGTCGCCTCTCGGCCAGCTCCTATAATTCACCCCTCCACTTT. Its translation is CASRLSASSYNSPLHF.

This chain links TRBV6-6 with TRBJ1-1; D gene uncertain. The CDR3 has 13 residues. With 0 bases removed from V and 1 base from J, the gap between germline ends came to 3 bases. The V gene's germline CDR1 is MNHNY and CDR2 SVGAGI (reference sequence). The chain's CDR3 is CASSYSQNTEAFF. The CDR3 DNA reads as TGTGCCAGCAGTTACTCCCAGAACACTGAAGCTTTCTTT.

CDR3 loop: CASSLVGVGNTIYF. The CDR3 DNA sequence: TGCGCCAGCAGCTTGGTGGGAGTTGGAAACACCATATATTTT. The chain joins TRBV5-1 to TRBJ1-3; the D is unclear. Germline values: CDR1 SGHRS, CDR2 YFSETQ. This CDR3 is built from 14 residues. V was cut by 0 bases and J by 3 bases, with 7 bases left in between. The full variable domain, rest sourced from reference TRBV5-1 and TRBJ1-3, is KAGVTQTPRYLIKTRGQQVTLSCSPISGHRSVSWYQQTPGQGLQFLFEYFSETQRNKGNFPGRFSGRQFSNSRSEMNVSTLELGDSALYLCASSLVGVGNTIYFGEGSWLTVV.

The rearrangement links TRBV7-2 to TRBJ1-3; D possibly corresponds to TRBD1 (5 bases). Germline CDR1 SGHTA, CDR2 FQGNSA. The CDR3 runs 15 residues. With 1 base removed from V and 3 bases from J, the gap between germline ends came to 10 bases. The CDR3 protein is CASSLEGTIGNTIYF. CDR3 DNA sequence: TGTGCCAGCAGCTTAGAAGGGACGATTGGAAACACCATATATTTT.

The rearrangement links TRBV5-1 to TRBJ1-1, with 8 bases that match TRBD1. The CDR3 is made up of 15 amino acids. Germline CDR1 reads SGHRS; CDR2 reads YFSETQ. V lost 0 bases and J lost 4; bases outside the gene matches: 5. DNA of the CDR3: TGCGCCAGCAGCTTGGCAGGGGGCCAGGGCACTGAAGCTTTCTTT. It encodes CASSLAGGQGTEAFF.

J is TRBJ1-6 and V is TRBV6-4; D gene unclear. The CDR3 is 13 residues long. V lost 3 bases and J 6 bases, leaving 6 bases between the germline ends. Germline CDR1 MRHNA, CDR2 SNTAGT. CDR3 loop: CASSEDSNSPLHF. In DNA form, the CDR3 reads TGTGCCAGCAGTGAGGATTCTAATTCACCCCTCCACTTT.

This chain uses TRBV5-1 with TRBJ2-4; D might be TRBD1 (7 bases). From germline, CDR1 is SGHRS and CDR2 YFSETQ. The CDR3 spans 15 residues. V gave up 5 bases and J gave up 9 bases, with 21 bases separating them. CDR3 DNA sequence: TGCGCCAGCAGGGCAGGGGGGAAGGATCTAGGCATTCAGTACTTC. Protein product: CASRAGGKDLGIQYF.

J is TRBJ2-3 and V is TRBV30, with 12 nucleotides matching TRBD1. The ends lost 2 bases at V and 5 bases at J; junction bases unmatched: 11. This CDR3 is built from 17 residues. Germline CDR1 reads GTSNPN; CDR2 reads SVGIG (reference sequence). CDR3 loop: CAWSTRPGQGAKDTQYF. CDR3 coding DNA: TGTGCCTGGAGTACCCGACCGGGACAGGGGGCTAAAGATACGCAGTATTTT.

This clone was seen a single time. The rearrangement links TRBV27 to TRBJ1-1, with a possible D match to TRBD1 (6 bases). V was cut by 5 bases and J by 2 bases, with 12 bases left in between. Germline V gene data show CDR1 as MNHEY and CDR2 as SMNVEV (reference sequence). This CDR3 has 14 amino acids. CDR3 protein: CASSPNRVNTEAFF. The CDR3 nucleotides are TGTGCCAGCAGTCCGAACAGGGTTAACACTGAAGCTTTCTTT.

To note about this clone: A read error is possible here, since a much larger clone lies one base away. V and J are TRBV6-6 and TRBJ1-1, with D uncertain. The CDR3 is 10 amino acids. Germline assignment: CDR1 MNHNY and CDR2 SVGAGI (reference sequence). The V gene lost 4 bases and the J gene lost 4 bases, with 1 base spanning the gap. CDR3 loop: CASSFTEAFF. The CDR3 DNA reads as TGTGCCAGCAGTTTCACTGAAGCTTTCTTT.

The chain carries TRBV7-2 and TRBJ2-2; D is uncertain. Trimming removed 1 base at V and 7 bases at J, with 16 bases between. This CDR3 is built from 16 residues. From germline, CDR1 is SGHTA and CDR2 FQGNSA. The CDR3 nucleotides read TGTGCCAGCAGCTTAGGACTTCCTGGGAAGGGCGGGGAGCTGTTTTTT. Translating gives CASSLGLPGKGGELFF.

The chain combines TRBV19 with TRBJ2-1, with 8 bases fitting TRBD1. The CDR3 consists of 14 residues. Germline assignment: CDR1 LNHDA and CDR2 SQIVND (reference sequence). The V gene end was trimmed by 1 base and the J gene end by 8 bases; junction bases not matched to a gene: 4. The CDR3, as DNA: TGTGCCAGTAGTATAGTCGGACAGGGTGATGAGCAGTTCTTC. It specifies CASSIVGQGDEQFF.